These T cell receptor beta chains were read from a single sample in a study of breast tumors, draining lymph nodes, adjacent tissues. TCRdb itself ran the multiplex PCR reads through MiXCR, one entry per CDR3 protein. This table has some 49,000 distinct CDR3 sequences, 23% appearing once. Specimen: breast tumor tissue. These receptor sequences come from a female donor with breast cancer. Some clones in this sample may be carry-over from other donors' samples. CDR3s include the opening cysteine and the closing phenylalanine or tryptophan. The D gene is left open where the match is weak. Expanded clones get a size class; other rows say once, few or many, or leave the size out.

clone_size	d_call	v_call	j_call	cdr3_aa	cdr3_nt
.	TRBD1	TRBV19	TRBJ1-6	CASSPYSGTVNSPLHF	TGTGCCAGTAGTCCATACTCCGGGACAGTTAATTCACCCCTCCACTTT
many	.	TRBV3-1	TRBJ1-6	CASSQAGGRGSGSPLHF	TGTGCCAGCAGCCAAGCTGGGGGGCGCGGCTCTGGGTCACCCCTCCACTTT
many	TRBD1	TRBV2	TRBJ2-3	CASSDGTGGLSTDTQYF	TGTGCCAGCAGTGATGGGACAGGGGGCCTGAGTACAGATACGCAGTATTTT
many	.	TRBV10-3	TRBJ2-7	CAISESPSVGEQYF	TGTGCCATCAGTGAGTCCCCCTCGGTGGGCGAGCAGTACTTC
many	TRBD2	TRBV7-2	TRBJ2-2	CASSLSGGRVANTGELFF	TGTGCCAGCAGCTTATCGGGCGGGAGGGTTGCGAATACCGGGGAGCTGTTTTTT
many	.	TRBV7-2	TRBJ2-3	CASSLVRGPDTQYF	TGTGCCAGCAGCTTAGTTCGGGGACCAGATACGCAGTATTTT
many	TRBD1	TRBV9	TRBJ1-2	CASSDPTGMKANYGYTF	TGTGCCAGCAGCGATCCGACAGGGATGAAAGCTAACTATGGCTACACCTTC
many	.	TRBV12-3/TRBV12-4	TRBJ1-2	CASSQTGGGYTF	TGTGCCAGCAGCCAAACGGGTGGTGGCTACACCTTC
many	.	TRBV4-1	TRBJ2-5	CASSQERRAPQEAQYF	TGCGCCAGCAGCCAAGAACGGCGGGCGCCCCAAGAGGCCCAGTACTTC
many	.	TRBV6-5	TRBJ2-7	CASSTLDRIPYEQYF	TGTGCCAGCAGTACCCTAGACCGGATCCCCTACGAGCAGTACTTC
many	.	TRBV6-5	TRBJ1-2	CASMGGLPYGYTF	TGTGCCAGCATGGGGGGCCTCCCCTATGGCTACACCTTC
many	TRBD1	TRBV5-1	TRBJ1-3	CASSPWDSRKETIYF	TGCGCCAGCAGCCCCTGGGACAGCCGAAAGGAGACCATATATTTT
many	TRBD2	TRBV30	TRBJ2-3	CAWSFLAGDLDTQYF	TGTGCCTGGAGTTTTCTAGCGGGAGATTTGGATACGCAGTATTTT
few	.	TRBV27	TRBJ2-1	CASSLVSHYNEQFF	TGTGCCAGCAGTTTAGTCTCACATTACAATGAGCAGTTCTTC
many	TRBD1	TRBV10-3	TRBJ2-2	CAISPSDLGQLMYSNTGELFF	TGTGCCATCAGTCCAAGCGACTTGGGACAGCTAATGTATTCGAACACCGGGGAGCTGTTTTTT
many	TRBD2	TRBV3-1	TRBJ2-3	CASRTGLAGTDTQYF	TGTGCCAGCAGGACTGGACTAGCGGGGACCGATACGCAGTATTTT
many	TRBD1	TRBV6-1	TRBJ1-6	CASSLDRGSSPLHF	TGTGCCAGCAGTTTGGACAGGGGAAGTTCACCCCTCCACTTT
medium-sized	TRBD1	TRBV6-6	TRBJ2-3	CASSYSPGQGGTDTQYF	TGTGCCAGCAGTTACTCACCAGGACAGGGGGGCACAGATACGCAGTATTTT
few	TRBD1	TRBV6-1	TRBJ1-4	CASSRGQGGEKLFF	TGTGCCAGCAGCCGAGGACAGGGGGGAGAAAAACTGTTTTTT
few	.	TRBV5-8	TRBJ2-2	CASSLKDWGGELFF	TGTGCCAGCAGCTTGAAGGACTGGGGCGGGGAGCTGTTTTTT
.	.	TRBV19	TRBJ2-5	CASRILGGSETQYF	TGTGCCAGTAGGATTCTCGGGGGCTCAGAGACCCAGTACTTC
many	.	TRBV19	TRBJ2-5	CASSIGLRTLRGTQYF	TGTGCCAGTAGTATCGGACTACGAACCCTCCGGGGGACCCAGTACTTC
.	TRBD1	TRBV6-2/TRBV6-3	TRBJ2-1	CASSYVWGTGAVGEQFF	TGTGCCAGCAGTTACGTTTGGGGGACAGGCGCCGTGGGGGAGCAGTTCTTC
many	TRBD1	TRBV11-2	TRBJ2-3	CASSFAGGSTDTQYF	TGTGCCAGCAGCTTCGCAGGGGGTAGCACAGATACGCAGTATTTT
many	.	TRBV20-1	TRBJ1-2	CSVQLPYGYTF	TGCAGTGTCCAGCTTCCCTATGGCTACACCTTC
many	.	TRBV20-1	TRBJ1-5	CSAAGHISNQPQHF	TGCAGTGCGGCGGGACACATTAGCAATCAGCCCCAGCATTTT
many	.	TRBV7-9	TRBJ2-1	CASSFDQFTMMLQFF	TGTGCCAGCAGCTTCGACCAATTTACAATGATGCTGCAGTTCTTC
many	TRBD2	TRBV5-4	TRBJ2-7	CASSLGGYEYF	TGTGCCAGCAGCCTGGGGGGGTACGAGTACTTC
many	.	TRBV10-2	TRBJ2-1	CASSRTTYNEQFF	TGCGCCAGCAGCCGCACCACCTACAATGAGCAGTTCTTC
many	TRBD1	TRBV27	TRBJ2-7	CASSLQGEYYEQYF	TGTGCCAGCAGTTTACAGGGGGAATACTACGAGCAGTACTTC
.	TRBD2	TRBV27	TRBJ2-7	CASSLSQSSGRDSYGQYF	TGTGCCAGCAGTTTATCCCAATCTAGCGGGAGGGACTCCTACGGGCAGTACTTC
many	.	TRBV29-1	TRBJ1-2	CSVRGRPGGSGYTF	TGCAGCGTTCGGGGCAGGCCTGGAGGGTCTGGCTACACCTTC
many	.	TRBV5-4	TRBJ2-7	CASSFGPSGTAAYEQYF	TGTGCCAGCAGCTTTGGGCCATCGGGGACCGCCGCATACGAGCAGTACTTC
many	.	TRBV6-5	TRBJ1-2	CASSYSQGPSGYTF	TGTGCCAGCAGTTACTCGCAGGGTCCCTCTGGCTACACCTTC
many	.	TRBV6-1	TRBJ2-7	CASSESRLGYEQYF	TGTGCCAGCAGTGAAAGCAGGCTTGGGTATGAGCAGTACTTC
.	.	TRBV7-9	TRBJ2-5	CASTPGWGGSRETQYF	TGTGCCAGCACCCCCGGTTGGGGCGGGTCGAGGGAGACCCAGTACTTC
.	TRBD1	TRBV28	TRBJ2-7	CASSGTGGPLRYEQYF	TGTGCCAGCAGCGGGACAGGGGGCCCCTTGCGGTACGAGCAGTACTTC
many	.	TRBV4-1	TRBJ1-5	CASSQVGGAENQPQHF	TGCGCCAGCAGCCAAGTTGGGGGGGCGGAAAATCAGCCCCAGCATTTT
.	.	TRBV12-3/TRBV12-4	TRBJ2-4	CASTDGNIQYF	TGTGCCAGCACCGACGGAAACATTCAGTACTTC
few	.	TRBV27	TRBJ2-5	CASSLKGKNQETQYF	TGTGCCAGCAGTTTAAAGGGGAAGAACCAAGAGACCCAGTACTTC
many	.	TRBV7-3	TRBJ2-3	CASSLLSSTDTQYF	TGTGCCAGCAGCTTACTATCTAGCACAGATACGCAGTATTTT
few	.	TRBV27	TRBJ2-5	CASSTYPMAQYF	TGTGCCAGCAGTACCTACCCAATGGCCCAGTACTTC
.	.	TRBV30	TRBJ1-3	CAWTNRGGGNTIYF	TGTGCCTGGACCAATAGGGGTGGTGGAAACACCATATATTTT
many	.	TRBV7-9	TRBJ2-7	CASSLGDEQYF	TGTGCCAGCAGCTTAGGTGACGAGCAGTACTTC
many	TRBD1	TRBV27	TRBJ2-7	CASSYKGQAAYEQYF	TGTGCCAGCAGTTACAAGGGACAGGCCGCCTACGAGCAGTACTTC
medium-sized	.	TRBV6-5	TRBJ1-5	CASMPGLNQPQHF	TGTGCCAGCATGCCGGGGTTAAATCAGCCCCAGCATTTT
.	TRBD2	TRBV20-1	TRBJ2-3	CSASGTTSGNTDTQYF	TGCAGTGCTAGCGGCACGACTAGCGGCAACACAGATACGCAGTATTTT
many	TRBD1	TRBV2	TRBJ2-2	CASKAGTDTGELFF	TGTGCCAGCAAAGCCGGGACAGACACCGGGGAGCTGTTTTTT
many	.	TRBV20-1	TRBJ1-3	CSAREGGRHSGNTIYF	TGCAGTGCTAGAGAGGGCGGCAGGCACTCTGGAAACACCATATATTTT
many	.	TRBV2	TRBJ2-3	CASGPPRRTARTTDTQYF	TGTGCCAGCGGACCTCCAAGGCGGACCGCGCGGACCACAGATACGCAGTATTTT
.	.	TRBV5-6	TRBJ1-3	CASGLGHSGNTIYF	TGTGCCAGCGGCTTGGGACACTCTGGAAACACCATATATTTT
.	TRBD1	TRBV2	TRBJ2-1	CASSWDRGEQFF	TGTGCCAGCAGCTGGGACAGGGGTGAGCAGTTCTTC